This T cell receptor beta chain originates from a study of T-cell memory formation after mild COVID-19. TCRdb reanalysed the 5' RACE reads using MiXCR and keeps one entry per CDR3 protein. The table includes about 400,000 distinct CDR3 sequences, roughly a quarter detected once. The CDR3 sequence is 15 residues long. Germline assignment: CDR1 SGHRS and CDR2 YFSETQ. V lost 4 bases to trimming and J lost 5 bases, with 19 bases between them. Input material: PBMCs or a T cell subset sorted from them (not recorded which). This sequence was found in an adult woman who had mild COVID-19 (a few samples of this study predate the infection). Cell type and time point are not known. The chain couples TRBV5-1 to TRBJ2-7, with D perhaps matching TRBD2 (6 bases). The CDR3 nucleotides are TGCGCCAGCAGCCCGGCGAGGGCGGGAAGAAACGAGCAGTACTTC. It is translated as CASSPARAGRNEQYF.